In this sample, the clone carrying this T cell receptor beta chain turned up a few times. Its antigen is currently unknown. The record originates from a study of T cells in Graves' hyperthyroidism and ophthalmopathy. The CDR3 length is 12 residues. Looked up from germline, CDR1 is MGHRA and CDR2 is YSYEKL. The germline V and J ends were trimmed by 4 bases and 7 bases, with 8 bases remaining between them. Amplified regions were TCR beta CDR3 sequences from RNA transcripts. When the TCR CDR3 underwent first-round RT-PCR, the HTBI primer set was used. TCRdb itself ran the multiplex PCR reads through MiXCR, one entry per CDR3 protein. The sample gives 350,000 to 500,000 distinct CDR3 sequences, roughly 13% of which show up once; 4% to 6.5% is in the top ten. Findings and limits, study-wide: Researchers found most expanded thyroid clonotypes above 0.001 in blood as well.

The TCR was taken from a woman younger than 30 with Graves' hyperthyroidism. Sequencing was carried out using blood. V is TRBV4-1 and J is TRBJ2-4, with D unresolved. CDR3 protein: CASSRPSNIQYF. The DNA of the CDR3 is TGCGCCAGCAGCCGACCCTCCAACATTCAGTACTTC.